This passage covers 25 T cell receptor beta chains from one sample sequenced in a study of T cell changes during pregnancy in multiple sclerosis. Sequencing used immunoSEQ multiplex PCR; TCRdb keeps in-frame clones, though not all of them. Of 70,000 to 100,000 clones listed, approximately 92% are singletons. Material: peripheral blood, obtained in the first trimester of pregnancy. All receptors derive from a female donor with multiple sclerosis, enrolled in a pregnancy study.

The V call is TRBV6-1, the J call TRBJ1-1, with D tentatively TRBD1 (6 bases). This CDR3 has 15 amino acids. V was trimmed by 0 bases and J by 5 bases, leaving 13 bases between them. Germline V CDR1 and CDR2: MNHNS, SASEGT. The CDR3 is CASSEAGGGGTEAFF. The CDR3, as DNA: TGTGCCAGCAGTGAAGCGGGGGGAGGGGGGACTGAAGCTTTCTTT.

The chain is built from TRBV15 and TRBJ1-4, with D possibly matching TRBD1 (5 bases). CDR1 and CDR2 from the germline V gene are LNHNV and YYDKDF (reference sequence). The CDR3 is made up of 17 amino acids. V was shortened by 0 bases and J by 2 bases, with 13 bases between the two germline ends. CDR3 coding DNA: TGTGCCACCAGCAGAGATTCCGGGGGGGAGACTAATGAAAAACTGTTTTTT. This translates into CATSRDSGGETNEKLFF.

In this sample, this clone turned up once. V usage is TRBV5-1 and J usage is TRBJ2-7; 8 bases line up with TRBD1. Germline loops: CDR1 SGHRS, CDR2 YFSETQ. CDR3 size: 13 residues. V trimming: 4 bases; J trimming: 6 bases; junction bases outside the gene matches: 6. For the CDR3, the DNA is TGCGCCAGCAGCCGCAGAGACAGGGGCGAGCAGTACTTC. Amino acids: CASSRRDRGEQYF. The complete variable domain, with remaining parts taken from reference TRBV5-1 and TRBJ2-7, reads KAGVTQTPRYLIKTRGQQVTLSCSPISGHRSVSWYQQTPGQGLQFLFEYFSETQRNKGNFPGRFSGRQFSNSRSEMNVSTLELGDSALYLCASSRRDRGEQYFGPGTRLTVT.

The J gene is TRBJ1-4, the V gene TRBV7-9; 9 bases map to TRBD1. The V gene end was trimmed by 3 bases and the J gene end by 8 bases; junction bases not matched to a gene: 7. This CDR3 is built from 15 residues. Per germline, CDR1 SEHNR and CDR2 FQNEAQ (reference sequence). The CDR3 DNA reads as TGTGCCAGCAGCTTTCAAGGACAGGGGATAGAAAAACTGTTTTTT. Its translation: CASSFQGQGIEKLFF.

This clone was counted a single time. The chain combines TRBV15 with TRBJ1-1, with D tentatively TRBD1 (6 bases). Germline CDR1 LNHNV, CDR2 YYDKDF (reference sequence). With 2 bases removed from V and 1 base from J, the gap between germline ends came to 11 bases. The CDR3 length is 15 residues. CDR3 DNA: TGTGCCACCAGCAGACCAGGGGCCCAGAACACTGAAGCTTTCTTT. Its translation is CATSRPGAQNTEAFF.

This clone was observed a single time. The chain carries TRBV7-6 and TRBJ2-7, with 7 bases aligning to TRBD1. The CDR3 runs to 13 residues. V was pared by 2 bases and J by 5 bases, with 3 bases of the junction left unmatched. Looked up from germline, CDR1 is SGHVS and CDR2 is FNYEAQ. CDR3: CASSLTGDHEQYF. The DNA of the CDR3 is TGTGCCAGCAGCTTAACAGGGGACCACGAGCAGTACTTC.

V and J are TRBV30 and TRBJ2-3, with 8 bases matching TRBD2. Germline V gene sequence: CDR1 GTSNPN, CDR2 SVGIG (reference sequence). The CDR3 totals 14 residues. The junction had 6 bases not matched to a gene; V was cut back by 4 bases and J by 3 bases. The CDR3 loop reads CAWTHGLATDTQYF. The CDR3, as DNA: TGTGCCTGGACTCATGGACTAGCAACAGATACGCAGTATTTT.

This chain joins TRBV6-4 and TRBJ2-1, with 10 bases lining up with TRBD2. This CDR3 has 16 residues. V lost 0 bases to trimming and J lost 2 bases; unmatched junction nucleotides: 1. Germline CDR1 reads MRHNA; CDR2 reads SNTAGT. The CDR3 region is CASSDSAGGPYNEQFF. The CDR3 DNA is TGTGCCAGCAGTGACTCAGCGGGGGGGCCCTACAATGAGCAGTTCTTC.

The chain recombines TRBV5-1 with TRBJ2-5; no firm D call. V lost 5 bases and J 5 bases, leaving 10 bases between the germline ends. The germline gives CDR1 SGHRS, CDR2 YFSETQ. The CDR3 loop spans 12 amino acids. Here the CDR3 DNA reads TGCGCCAGCAGAGAGACTGGGGAGACCCAGTACTTC. Translated, it gives CASRETGETQYF.

V usage is TRBV6-4 and J usage is TRBJ2-1; 8 positions agree with TRBD1. Germline loops: CDR1 MRHNA, CDR2 SNTAGT. The CDR3 consists of 16 residues. The junction had 6 bases not matched to a gene; V was cut back by 3 bases and J by 2 bases. CDR3 sequence: CASSESQGVAYNEQFF. In DNA form, the CDR3 reads TGTGCCAGCAGTGAATCACAGGGGGTGGCCTACAATGAGCAGTTCTTC.

The chain uses TRBV5-6 and TRBJ2-7, with D possibly TRBD2 on 6 matching bases. Between the trimmed V and J ends, which lost 0 bases and 2 bases, there was a span of 9 bases. Germline loops: CDR1 SGHDT, CDR2 YYEEEE. The CDR3 contains 14 residues. In DNA, the CDR3 is TGTGCCAGCAGCTTGGGGGACTCTCCCTACGAGCAGTACTTC. It specifies CASSLGDSPYEQYF.

This rearrangement joins TRBV6-4 to TRBJ2-1; 9 positions agree with TRBD2. Germline values: CDR1 MRHNA, CDR2 SNTAGT. V shed 4 bases, J shed 2 bases, and the junction held 0 bases outside the gene matches. The CDR3 has 14 amino acids. CDR3 sequence (DNA): TGTGCCAGCAGTGTAGCGGGGGCCTACAATGAGCAGTTCTTC. This sequence encodes CASSVAGAYNEQFF.

This clone was picked up a small number of times. V is TRBV30 and J is TRBJ1-5; possible D gene TRBD1, 6 bases. Looked up from germline, CDR1 is GTSNPN and CDR2 is SVGIG (reference sequence). The V and J ends lost 0 bases and 6 bases respectively, with 12 bases between them. CDR3 length: 14 residues. The DNA for the CDR3 is TGTGCCTGGAGTGTTGCGGGGGCGTCTCAGCCCCAGCATTTT. Encoded protein: CAWSVAGASQPQHF. Filled out from reference TRBV30 and TRBJ1-5, the complete variable domain reads SQTIHQWPATLVQPVGSPLSLECTVEGTSNPNLYWYRQAAGRGLQLLFYSVGIGQISSEVPQNLSASRPQDRQFILSSKKLLLSDSGFYLCAWSVAGASQPQHFGDGTRLSIL.

The J gene is TRBJ1-3, the V gene TRBV5-6, with D maybe TRBD1 (5 bases). Trimming stripped 5 bases from V and 6 bases from J, with 9 bases between. This CDR3 is built from 12 residues. The germline CDR1 and CDR2 sequences are SGHDT and YYEEEE. The CDR3 here is CASSSGVNTIYF. The CDR3 DNA reads TGTGCCAGCAGTTCGGGGGTAAACACCATATATTTT.

The J gene is TRBJ2-1, the V gene TRBV7-6; D ambiguous. Germline V gives CDR1 SGHVS, CDR2 FNYEAQ. The CDR3 runs 15 residues. V was cut by 5 bases and J by 3 bases, with 14 bases left in between. The CDR3 here is CASSPELAGYNEQFF. The CDR3 region has the DNA TGTGCCAGCAGCCCCGAACTTGCAGGCTACAATGAGCAGTTCTTC.

The chain combines TRBV20-1 with TRBJ1-2; D unclear. V gave up 7 bases and J gave up 3 bases, with 9 bases separating them. The CDR3 sequence is 11 residues long. In germline, CDR1 is DFQATT, CDR2 SNEGSKA (reference sequence). In nucleotides, the CDR3 is TGCAGTGGGTACATGCACTATGGCTACACCTTC. The encoded protein is CSGYMHYGYTF.

The rearrangement joins TRBV15 to TRBJ2-7; TRBD2 agrees at 8 bases. CDR3 length: 13 residues. Germline values: CDR1 LNHNV, CDR2 YYDKDF (reference sequence). V lost 4 bases, J lost 2 bases, and 1 base stayed unmatched. The CDR3 coding sequence is TGTGCCACCAGCACGGGACTAGCCTACGAGCAGTACTTC. Translated: CATSTGLAYEQYF.

The V gene is TRBV4-1, the J gene TRBJ2-3; 12 nucleotides line up with TRBD2. This CDR3 is 18 amino acids long. The V segment lost 2 bases and the J segment 1 base; nucleotides outside the gene matches: 7. CDR1 MGHRA and CDR2 YSYEKL come from the germline V gene. The CDR3 nucleotides read TGCGCCAGCAGCCAAATCCTAGCGGGGGGGCAGGGCACAGATACGCAGTATTTT. Translation: CASSQILAGGQGTDTQYF.

V is TRBV7-3 and J is TRBJ2-7; 10 bases are shared with TRBD1. The CDR3 covers 15 residues. V was clipped by 5 bases and J by 2 bases; unmatched bases: 6. CDR1 is SGHTA, CDR2 FQGTGA, per germline. The CDR3 sequence is CASSPGQGGTYEQYF. Here the CDR3 DNA reads TGTGCCAGCAGCCCTGGACAGGGGGGGACCTACGAGCAGTACTTC.

The sample holds a few counts of this clone. The chain couples TRBV6-5 to TRBJ1-5; the match to TRBD1 covers 7 bases. CDR3 size: 14 residues. Germline lookup yields CDR1 MNHEY and CDR2 SVGAGI. V trimming: 10 bases; J trimming: 0 bases; junction bases outside the gene matches: 6. Here the CDR3 DNA reads TGTGCCACCGCTACAGGGGATAGCAATCAGCCCCAGCATTTT. The encoded protein is CATATGDSNQPQHF.

V is TRBV4-1 and J is TRBJ1-2; D gene unclear. CDR3 length: 12 amino acids. V dropped 3 bases and J dropped 5 bases, with 7 bases sitting between them. In germline, CDR1 is MGHRA, CDR2 YSYEKL. The CDR3 DNA reads as TGCGCCAGCAGCCACACAGATTATGGCTACACCTTC. Translating it yields CASSHTDYGYTF.

The chain is built from TRBV7-9 and TRBJ2-4, with 8 nucleotides matching TRBD1. The CDR3 runs 15 residues. Germline CDR1 SEHNR, CDR2 FQNEAQ (reference sequence). Trimming cost V 5 bases and J 5 bases; bases outside gene matches: 8. CDR3 nucleotide sequence: TGTGCCAGCAGCCTGTCAACAGGGGGTCAAAACATTCAGTACTTC. Its protein is CASSLSTGGQNIQYF.

V usage is TRBV15 and J usage is TRBJ2-5; 13 nucleotides agree with TRBD2. This CDR3 spans 17 amino acids. Germline assignment: CDR1 LNHNV and CDR2 YYDKDF (reference sequence). The ends lost 1 base at V and 3 bases at J; junction bases unmatched: 5. The CDR3 coding sequence is TGTGCCACCAGCAGAGCCAGACTAGCGGGGGGCGAAGAGACCCAGTACTTC. Protein sequence: CATSRARLAGGEETQYF.

The chain couples TRBV30 to TRBJ1-2, with TRBD1 identical over 8 bases. Germline V gene sequence: CDR1 GTSNPN, CDR2 SVGIG (reference sequence). There are 15 residues in the CDR3. Losses at the gene ends were 4 bases for V and 4 bases for J; bases not matched to a gene: 11. CDR3 DNA sequence: TGTGCCTGGACCCTACAGACAGGGGCCTTCTATGGCTACACCTTC. It translates to CAWTLQTGAFYGYTF.

This chain joins TRBV6-5 and TRBJ1-2; D unresolved. There are 14 residues in the CDR3. The V and J ends lost 5 bases and 2 bases respectively, with 12 bases between them. Germline V gene lookup returns CDR1 MNHEY and CDR2 SVGAGI. CDR3 loop: CASSRPGLNYGYTF. DNA for the CDR3: TGTGCCAGCAGTAGACCGGGTCTCAACTATGGCTACACCTTC.